This TCR beta chain stems from a study of cytomegalovirus exposure and HLA in healthy donors (TCRdb year 2017). Describing the broader study: An earlier analysis of roughly 610 of the donors reported 250 to 350 Gb of sequence data and 117 million unique TCR beta sequences obtained from about 170 million T cells. An early release covering just under 650 HLA-typed donors comprised roughly 300 gigabases of sequencing data and around 86 million unique TCR sequences. Among the roughly 390 genotyped donors, around 81% belonged to the genetic ancestry cluster associated with self-reported Caucasian donors. The aim of the study was to test whether cataloging public T cell receptors could identify signatures of past pathogen exposure. Using immunosequencing, the study profiled T cell repertoires from around 670 subjects and related those repertoires to cytomegalovirus serostatus. In addition to the first cohort of 650 to 750 subjects, a separate validation cohort of approximately 120 different subjects was used. High-throughput TCR immunosequencing, statistical association of individual TCRs with disease status, and machine learning were combined to predict cytomegalovirus infection status. To study patterns of TCR occurrence, a later analysis re-analyzed previously published TCR beta repertoires from 650 to 750 donors and added high-resolution HLA genotyping. In the later analysis, no new phenotypic data were used to find candidate immune exposures; instead, reliance was placed on TCR beta sequences and their occurrence across donors. In an earlier analysis of roughly 580 of the donors, high-throughput TCR beta sequencing was used to judge whether each TCR beta V gene segment behaved as functional or pseudogenic. Alongside the repertoire data, information on donor age, sex, ethnicity and CMV serostatus was compiled. Genome-wide SNP genotypes for about 65% of the 666 donors were used in a later genetic analysis, which treated that subset as a discovery cohort. All discovery cohort repertoires had been generated on a single sequencing platform. Both class I and class II loci were covered by HLA typing, at four-digit resolution. Typing coverage varied by locus: roughly 620-640 donors for A, B, C, DRB1 and DQB1; roughly 500 for DQA1; about 590 for DPA1; roughly 450 for DPB1. Several DR-DQ haplotypes were treated as single units for association and clustering because of strong linkage in the cohort. Among under 450 genotyped donors of the cohort, an average of approximately 230,000 unique TCR beta nucleotide sequences were sequenced per donor, roughly 20% of them non-productive.

The cohort comprised some 680 healthy bone marrow donors. At the time of sampling, all cohort members were nominally healthy, though unrecorded immune exposures were likely present. The donor tested CMV seronegative, placing the donor among the 350 or so seronegative members of the cohort. A peripheral blood sample was collected from each donor, and TCR beta sequencing was performed on peripheral blood mononuclear cells. The Qiagen DNeasy Blood Extraction Kit was used to extract genomic DNA from the blood cell samples. The research as a whole found: The authors suggested that the approach could potentially be extended to other disease states and immunological phenotypes. According to a later analysis, parvovirus B19, influenza, CMV and Epstein-Barr virus appeared linked to several top co-occurrence clusters. Only TCR beta chains were sequenced in this cohort, and the absence of alpha or paired-chain data limited detectable features. The earlier analysis of nearly 600 of the donors excluded some 16 rarely observed V segments, including chromosome 9 orphons, because counts were too low. A later analysis found that most CMV-associated TCR beta chains appeared HLA-restricted, with HLA associations seemingly driven largely by CMV exposure. A cluster of highly shared sequence variants was judged likely to represent a technical artifact of the sequencing pipeline. Some IMGT-functional V segments, including TRBV6-2 and TRBV6-3, could not be distinguished by the 87-base-pair reads and were therefore excluded. Strong co-occurrence of HLA alleles, especially DR and DQ, made assigning TCR associations to individual alleles difficult. The study gave a list of under 200 TCR beta chains associated with cytomegalovirus. The classifier was reported to diagnose cytomegalovirus status with high specificity and sensitivity in both the original and validation cohorts. Correlated functional status among segregating V segments might reflect linkage disequilibrium, but an unknown experimental factor could not be ruled out. In vitro tests confirmed that a few of the cytomegalovirus-associated TCR beta chains recognize cytomegalovirus antigens. In an earlier analysis of 587 of the donors, most TCR beta V segments appeared in productive rearrangements about 87% or about 30% of the time, broadly matching IMGT annotations. A further reported finding was that TCR beta sequences accurately predicted the HLA-A and HLA-B alleles for most subjects in the first cohort. In a later genetic analysis, fewer N-insertions in productive TCRs were reported among donors in an Asian-associated ancestry cluster than the roughly 700-donor mean. According to a later analysis, TCR association rates differed among HLA loci, with DRB1 alleles showing the most associated TCRs and HLA-C alleles showing the fewest. In a later genetic analysis, a missense DCLRE1C variant was associated with V-gene and J-gene trimming of TCR beta chains, and the association was replicated in an independent cohort. The only immune exposure information available for the cohort was CMV serostatus. In a later analysis, HLA-associated TCR beta chains showed more clonal expansion and lower generation probabilities than non-associated chains that were equally common. In a later analysis, around 17,000 TCR beta sequences were associated with specific HLA alleles at a false discovery rate of 0.05. Because HLA typing was missing for some donors at each locus, association tests included only the typed subset. Most TCR sequences were seen in very few donors, while some public TCRs were found in many individuals. Presence/absence analyses assumed roughly uniform sequencing depth across donors, an assumption that may not hold.

Receptor libraries were prepared by the immunoSEQ multiplex PCR assay. For the multiplex PCR, a mixture combining 60 forward primers for TCR Vbeta segments and 13 reverse primers for TCR Jbeta segments was used. The CDR3 region of rearranged TCR beta genes was amplified from genomic DNA by a multiplex PCR assay. The Illumina HiSeq System was used to sequence the amplified TCR beta libraries as 87-base-pair reads. The source study handled its data this way. Across the roughly 670 repertoires, a later analysis counted roughly 84 million unique TCR beta chains, around 11 million of which were shared by at least two donors. To remove PCR and sequencing errors, raw reads were error-corrected and collapsed into unique sequences using a nearest-neighbor algorithm that merged closely related sequences. V, D and J gene segments were assigned by aligning CDR3 sequences to IMGT reference sequences. For a sequence to be retained, at least a six-nucleotide match to both a V gene segment and a J gene segment was required. Rearrangements were classified as productive when the CDR3 lacked stop codons and remained in frame with V and J, and all other rearrangements were classified as non-productive. Following IMGT convention, CDR3 was defined as the stretch from the second conserved V-encoded cysteine to the conserved J-encoded phenylalanine. The earlier analysis of approximately 500 of the donors excluded sequences that lacked an unambiguous match to a single V gene segment. An earlier analysis of 500 to 700 of the donors classified V segments as functional when productive rearrangements were above 56.7% and as segregating when the standard deviation between donors was above 5%. A statistical classification framework was developed to diagnose cytomegalovirus status using the catalog of TCR beta chain sequences. V and J gene assignment, in a later analysis, came from comparing TCR nucleotide sequences with IMGT/GENE-DB human TR gene sequences. In a later analysis, CDR3 sequences and most-parsimonious VDJ recombination scenarios were assigned using the TCRdist pipeline. In a later analysis, each TCR beta chain was defined by its CDR3 amino acid sequence together with its V-gene family, and reads lacking a unique V-gene family were excluded. As a way to deal with suspected cross-contamination and a sequencing artifact, a later analysis dropped more than 500 nucleotide sequences that were highly shared and had low generation probability. In a later analysis, a clonal expansion index for each public chain was calculated from normalized within-repertoire ranks of inferred template counts. In a later analysis, generation probabilities were computed with a VDJ recombination model fitted to out-of-frame rearrangements, and the resulting probabilities were checked against IGoR. In a later analysis, hypergeometric tests were used to score TCR-TCR, TCR-HLA and TCR-CMV co-occurrence, with a repertoire-size bias correction applied to TCR pairs. In a later analysis, false discovery rates were estimated by permuting HLA or CMV assignments 20 times. In a later analysis, co-occurring TCRs were grouped using DBSCAN, with TCRdist sequence similarity added in when clustering inside HLA-allele-positive subsets. Co-occurrence clustering excluded repertoires with fewer than 30,000 or more than 120,000 public chains, plus five with anomalous nucleotide sharing. TCRdb took over this immuneACCESS table, retaining in-frame rearrangements with V and J assigned. Such tables are incomplete; in checked studies, under half of the missing clones stem from an unresolved V gene, and the remainder is unexplained. V and J calls and clone size are as listed in that table; D and trimming were resolved from the DNA. This sample gives around 120,000 clones in total; 65% to 80% of them show up just once. The ten largest clones take up about 3.5% of the sample.

Spanning cysteine to phenylalanine, the CDR3 consists of 14 amino acids. The entry retains the CDR3 DNA only, 42 bases that are in frame from base 1. V lost 5 bases and J lost 5 bases, and the count of bases not matched to a germline gene is 6. CDR1 and CDR2, per the germline V gene, are MDHEN and SYDVKM. This clone was observed a single time. Its antigen has not been determined. No base qualities exist here, and no much larger clone lies one base off it. This sequence uses TRBV28 and TRBJ1-2; the junction holds 9 bases that match TRBD1. The sequencing input was PBMCs. The source is a young man in good health and CMV-seronegative. The nucleotides are TGTGCCAGCAGTGCCTCCGGGACAGGGTATGGCTACACCTTC. Translated, this gives CASSASGTGYGYTF.